The sequence of this TCR beta chain was determined in a study of shared clonotypes between healthy human individuals. Points from the study as a whole: Collection of samples was limited to blood; tissue repertoires likely differ. About 5% of naive CD4 clonotypes were common to a few donors.

Comment on this clone: Its antigen is not identified.

CD45RO negativity and positive selection for CCR7 defined naive CD8 cells, a population that excluded terminally differentiated effector memory CD45RA+ cells. Profiled with immunoSEQ multiplex PCR; TCRdb holds only in-frame clones, not every one. The repertoire has about 820,000 clones, 80% to 95% of them found once; the top ten carry 20% to 30%. With 0 bases clipped from V and 0 bases from J, the junction kept 6 bases outside the gene matches. The CDR3 extends over 17 amino acids. Germline V gives CDR1 LNHDA, CDR2 SQIVND (reference sequence). The specimen was naive CD8+ T cells sorted from blood. This sequence originates from a young man in good health. The chain recombines TRBV19 with TRBJ2-7; TRBD2 agrees at 9 bases. The CDR3 coding sequence is TGTGCCAGTAGTATAGATCCGGCGGGAGGGTCCTCCTACGAGCAGTACTTC. This translates into CASSIDPAGGSSYEQYF.